This T cell receptor (beta chain) was captured by sequencing in a study of glioma-infiltrating T cells after dendritic cell vaccination. Germline trimming cut 6 bases from V and 4 bases from J; bases unmatched to any gene: 8. The CDR3 length is 14 residues. Germline CDR1 reads KGHSH; CDR2 reads LQKENI. Up to about 2 ug genomic DNA was used for TCRB CDR3 amplification. Only in-frame clones appear in the TCRdb table, and some are missing; sequencing was by immunoSEQ multiplex PCR. Of just under 60,000 clones in the sample, just under 85% were seen once. Time point specified: after dendritic cell vaccination, including at tumor progression/relapse. Patients had residual fresh-frozen tumor tissue and more than two years of survival data. Isocitrate dehydrogenase mutation was absent in all glioblastoma patients. Broader study findings: Few patients contributed both blood and tumor specimens.

Details on this clone: Its target is not known.

The receptor was isolated from a human donor with glioblastoma. The material sequenced was blood, taken after dendritic cell vaccination. This chain connects TRBV18 to TRBJ1-2; 7 bases fit TRBD1. The CDR3: CASSFSHRGYGYTF. CDR3 in DNA: TGTGCCAGCTCCTTCAGCCACAGGGGCTATGGCTACACCTTC.